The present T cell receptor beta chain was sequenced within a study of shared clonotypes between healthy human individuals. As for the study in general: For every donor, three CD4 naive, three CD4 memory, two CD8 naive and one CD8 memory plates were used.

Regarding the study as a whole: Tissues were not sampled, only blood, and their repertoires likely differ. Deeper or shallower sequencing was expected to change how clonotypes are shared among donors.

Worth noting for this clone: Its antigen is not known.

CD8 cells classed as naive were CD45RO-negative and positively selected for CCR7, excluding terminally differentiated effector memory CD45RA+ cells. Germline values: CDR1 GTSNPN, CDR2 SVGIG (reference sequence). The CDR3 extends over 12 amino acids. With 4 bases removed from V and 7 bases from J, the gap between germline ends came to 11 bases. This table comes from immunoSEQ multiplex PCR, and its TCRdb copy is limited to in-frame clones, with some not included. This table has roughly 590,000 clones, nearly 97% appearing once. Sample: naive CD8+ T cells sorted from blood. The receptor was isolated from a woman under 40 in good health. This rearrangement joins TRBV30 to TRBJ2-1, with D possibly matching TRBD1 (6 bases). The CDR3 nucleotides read TGTGCCTGGACCATGGACAGTAATGAGCAGTTCTTC. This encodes CAWTMDSNEQFF.